The 19 T cell receptor beta chains below all came from one sample that was sequenced in a study of CD8+ T cells in alopecia areata. cDNA prepared by RNA extraction and subsequent reverse transcription served as the template for sequencing. Data came from immunoSEQ multiplex PCR; TCRdb stores just in-frame clones and leaves some out. The sample yields some 150,000 clones, 58% seen once. Sample: CD4+ T cells sorted from blood, taken at week 0. The receptor set was obtained from a human donor with alopecia areata.

The V and J genes are TRBV4-3 and TRBJ1-2, with TRBD1 as a possible D gene (6 bases). V was cut by 0 bases and J by 2 bases, with 13 bases left in between. The CDR3 contains 16 residues. Germline V CDR1 and CDR2: LGHNA, YSLEER. CDR3: CASSQDNDRSNYGYTF. The CDR3 DNA follows: TGCGCCAGCAGCCAAGATAATGACAGGTCCAACTATGGCTACACCTTC.

The gene calls are TRBV2 and TRBJ1-1; D not certain. Germline CDR1 reads SNHLY; CDR2 reads FYNNEI. The CDR3 length is 14 residues. Trimming took 4 bases from V and 1 from J, leaving 10 bases between them. CDR3 protein: CASSGLVGNTEAFF. The CDR3 bases are TGTGCCAGCAGTGGACTCGTTGGGAACACTGAAGCTTTCTTT.

This clone was seen a handful of times. The chain uses TRBV9 and TRBJ1-5; possibly TRBD1 for D (5 bases). The CDR3 extends over 14 amino acids. Deletions cut 2 bases from V and 6 bases from J, with 12 bases between. CDR1 SGDLS and CDR2 YYNGEE come from the germline V gene. As DNA, the CDR3 is TGTGCCAGCAGCGTCCGAGGGGAGGGTCAGCCCCAGCATTTT. Translated: CASSVRGEGQPQHF.

In this sample, this clone turned up a few times. The chain links TRBV29-1 to TRBJ1-1; D unresolved. Germline values: CDR1 SQVTM, CDR2 ANQGSEA. V lost 1 base and J 8 bases, leaving 11 bases between the germline ends. The CDR3 sequence is 12 residues long. The DNA of the CDR3 is TGCAGCGTTGAAGTTGTCCCCCGGGAAGCTTTCTTT. This encodes CSVEVVPREAFF.

This clone was seen only a few times. This chain joins TRBV12-5 and TRBJ1-2; the D is unclear. The germline CDR1 and CDR2 sequences are LGHNT and FRNRAP. This CDR3 is built from 13 residues. The V end was cut by 0 bases, the J end by 8 bases, with 10 bases between. CDR3 in amino acids: CASGLVGSRGYTF. The DNA for the CDR3 is TGTGCTAGTGGTTTGGTCGGGAGTCGCGGCTACACCTTC.

This clone was seen a few times. The J gene is TRBJ1-2, the V gene TRBV19, with D possibly matching TRBD1 (6 bases). This CDR3 region has 12 residues. Per the germline V gene, CDR1 is LNHDA and CDR2 is SQIVND (reference sequence). Trimming shortened V by 9 bases and J by 1 base, and 9 bases separated the two germline ends. CDR3 sequence: CASRDINYGYTF. For the CDR3, the DNA is TGTGCCAGCCGGGACATTAACTATGGCTACACCTTC.

This rearrangement joins TRBV29-1 to TRBJ1-1, with D perhaps TRBD1 (6 bases). Germline V gene sequence: CDR1 SQVTM, CDR2 ANQGSEA. This CDR3 comprises 16 residues. V was pared by 7 bases and J by 0 bases, with 21 bases between. The CDR3 here is CSAWDIGIRMNTEAFF. CDR3 in DNA: TGCAGCGCCTGGGACATAGGCATCAGAATGAACACTGAAGCTTTCTTT.

The chain couples TRBV7-9 to TRBJ1-2, with D uncertain. Trimming removed 3 bases at V and 4 bases at J, with 12 bases between. Germline CDR1 reads SEHNR; CDR2 reads FQNEAQ (reference sequence). The CDR3 spans 14 residues. The DNA of the CDR3 is TGTGCCAGCAGCTTTGGGTTTTTGGGCTATGGCTACACCTTC. Translated, it gives CASSFGFLGYGYTF.

The chain joins TRBV29-1 to TRBJ2-1, with a weak D call TRBD1 (5 bases). Trimming left V 7 bases short and J 3 bases short, with 13 bases between. Germline V lookup: CDR1 SQVTM, CDR2 ANQGSEA. The CDR3 has 13 residues. CDR3 coding DNA: TGCAGCGGGATAAAGGGGCGCTACAATGAGCAGTTCTTC. Amino acid sequence: CSGIKGRYNEQFF.

The chain recombines TRBV7-2 with TRBJ2-6, with D maybe TRBD1 (5 bases). This CDR3 has 15 amino acids. Trimming left V 3 bases short and J 3 bases short, with 9 bases between. The V gene's germline CDR1 is SGHTA and CDR2 FQGNSA. The CDR3 coding sequence is TGTGCCAGCAGCTTCCAGGGTCATGGGGCCAACGTCCTGACTTTC. Translating it yields CASSFQGHGANVLTF.

This clone was found a few times. This chain links TRBV2 with TRBJ2-2, with D hard to call. The CDR3 has 13 residues. CDR1 is SNHLY, CDR2 FYNNEI, per germline. V lost 1 base and J 7 bases, leaving 7 bases between the germline ends. The CDR3 region has the DNA TGTGCCAGCAGTGAAGTCCCAGGCGGGGAGCTGTTTTTT. Translated: CASSEVPGGELFF.

Comment on this clone: One end of the junction is discordant with germline, which a read error may explain. CDR3 loop: CATSRDNLDTVYF. The CDR3 DNA follows: TGTGCCACCAGCAGAGATAATCTGGACACCGTATATTTT. The chain joins TRBV15 to TRBJ1-3; D possibly corresponds to TRBD1 (5 bases). This CDR3 comprises 13 residues. Germline V CDR1 and CDR2: LNHNV, YYDKDF (reference sequence).

This clone was found once. The chain recombines TRBV29-1 with TRBJ1-1; D call uncertain. The CDR3 length is 12 residues. Trimming cost V 2 bases and J 8 bases, with 12 bases left between them. Germline lookup yields CDR1 SQVTM and CDR2 ANQGSEA. The CDR3 DNA is TGCAGCGTTGAAAGTATTTTGGGGGAAGCTTTCTTT. Its translation: CSVESILGEAFF.

This rearrangement joins TRBV30 to TRBJ2-2, with 10 bases that match TRBD1. The CDR3 loop spans 13 amino acids. With V trimmed by 7 bases and J by 6 bases, 5 bases remained unmatched. From germline, CDR1 is GTSNPN and CDR2 SVGIG (reference sequence). The CDR3 region has the DNA TGTGCCTCAGGGACAGGGGTTCCCGGGGAGCTGTTTTTT. Its protein product is CASGTGVPGELFF.

This clone occurred a few times. The chain joins TRBV10-3 to TRBJ2-3; no clear D gene. Germline CDR1 ENHRY, CDR2 SYGVKD. CDR3 length: 13 residues. Between the trimmed V and J ends, which lost 10 bases and 1 base, there was a span of 12 bases. CDR3 DNA sequence: TGTGCCAGCATGGCGACGGGCACAGATACGCAGTATTTT. This translates into CASMATGTDTQYF.

The chain recombines TRBV20-1 with TRBJ2-5, with D possibly being TRBD1 or TRBD2 (5 bases each). The length of the CDR3 is 11 residues. CDR1 is DFQATT and CDR2 is SNEGSKA in the germline V gene (reference sequence). V was trimmed by 8 bases and J by 7 bases, leaving 14 bases between them. The CDR3 DNA reads TGCAGTCTACCGGCTGGGGGGACCCAGTACTTC. It specifies CSLPAGGTQYF.

J is TRBJ2-4 and V is TRBV29-1; D is ambiguous. V was shortened by 7 bases and J by 2 bases, with 15 bases between the two germline ends. Germline V gives CDR1 SQVTM, CDR2 ANQGSEA. This CDR3 is 14 amino acids long. CDR3: CSASRTVTKNIQYF. The CDR3 DNA is TGCAGCGCCAGCCGAACGGTGACCAAAAACATTCAGTACTTC.

This clone was observed a handful of times. This sequence joins TRBV11-2 and TRBJ2-3; D gene uncertain. CDR1 is SGHAT and CDR2 is FQNNGV in the germline V gene. V lost 1 base to trimming and J lost 0 bases, with 5 bases between them. The CDR3 loop spans 14 amino acids. The CDR3 region is CASSLAVSTDTQYF. The CDR3 DNA is TGTGCCAGCAGCTTAGCGGTTAGCACAGATACGCAGTATTTT. The full variable domain, with the rest looked up from reference TRBV11-2 and TRBJ2-3, is EAGVAQSPRYKIIEKRQSVAFWCNPISGHATLYWYQQILGQGPKLLIQFQNNGVVDDSQLPKDRFSAERLKGVDSTLKIQPAKLEDSAVYLCASSLAVSTDTQYFGPGTRLTVL.

The rearrangement uses TRBV29-1 and TRBJ1-1; D ambiguous. The CDR3 has 17 residues. Trimming stripped 4 bases from V and 0 bases from J, with 21 bases between. Germline CDR1 reads SQVTM; CDR2 reads ANQGSEA. This CDR3 reads CSVVPLRQGRMNTEAFF. CDR3 bases: TGCAGCGTTGTGCCCCTCCGGCAAGGGCGAATGAACACTGAAGCTTTCTTT.